These 28 T cell receptor beta chains were all obtained from the same sample, sequenced in a study of blood T cell repertoires in COVID-19. Clones were sequenced by immunoSEQ multiplex PCR, and TCRdb holds only the in-frame ones, with some missing. The sample has roughly 150,000 clones, around 80% seen once. What was sequenced was peripheral blood. These receptor sequences come from a man in his fifties or sixties with acute or convalescent COVID-19.

This chain joins TRBV28 and TRBJ1-5, with 7 bases aligning to TRBD1. The germline V gene encodes CDR1 MDHEN and CDR2 SYDVKM. The CDR3 covers 13 residues. Trimming cost V 8 bases and J 4 bases; bases outside gene matches: 5. The CDR3 loop is CASEGAGNQPQHF. Here the CDR3 DNA reads TGTGCCAGCGAGGGGGCTGGTAATCAGCCCCAGCATTTT.

This clone was detected only a few times. This CDR3 is CASRTGGEKLFF. The CDR3 coding sequence is TGTGCCAGCAGGACAGGGGGTGAAAAACTGTTTTTT. The chain joins TRBV5-8 to TRBJ1-4, with 9 bases that match TRBD1. V lost 5 bases and J lost 7; bases outside the gene matches: 0. The germline V gene has CDR1 SGHTS and CDR2 YDEGEE. The CDR3 covers 12 residues.

The rearrangement joins TRBV12-3 or TRBV12-4 to TRBJ2-3; D unresolved. V lost 3 bases to trimming and J lost 5 bases, with 3 bases between them. The CDR3 extends over 11 amino acids. In DNA form, the CDR3 reads TGTGCCAGCAGTTTTAGAGATACGCAGTATTTT. Translated, it gives CASSFRDTQYF.

The V and J genes are TRBV4-2 and TRBJ2-7; 11 positions match TRBD1. The germline V gene encodes CDR1 LGHNA and CDR2 YNFKEQ. J gave up 6 bases and V 4 bases, and 5 bases lay outside the gene matches. The CDR3 contains 14 residues. CDR3 loop: CASSPDRGLGEQYF. CDR3 nucleotide sequence: TGTGCCAGCAGCCCGGACAGGGGGCTAGGCGAGCAGTACTTC.

The gene calls are TRBV5-5 and TRBJ2-3, with 10 bases identical to TRBD2. V lost 0 bases, J lost 4 bases, and 2 bases stayed unmatched. The CDR3 is 15 residues long. CDR1 is SGHKS and CDR2 is YYEKEE in the germline V gene (reference sequence). As DNA, the CDR3 is TGTGCCAGCAGCTTGGCTAGCGGGAGCCCAGATACGCAGTATTTT. Protein sequence: CASSLASGSPDTQYF.

This clone was detected once. The chain employs TRBV18 and TRBJ2-5, with 10 bases identical to TRBD1. This CDR3 has 17 residues. Germline lookup yields CDR1 KGHSH and CDR2 LQKENI. The J segment lost 7 bases and the V segment lost 1 base, leaving 12 bases of the junction unmatched. The DNA for the CDR3 is TGTGCCAGCTCACCACTCGTGCCGGGACAGGGGAGTGGGACCCAGTACTTC. Its translation: CASSPLVPGQGSGTQYF.

For this clone: Different DNA sequences within this sample yield the same CDR3. The chain links TRBV30 to TRBJ1-5; possible D gene TRBD1, 6 bases. The CDR3 loop spans 13 amino acids. The germline CDR1 and CDR2 sequences are GTSNPN and SVGIG (reference sequence). Trimming removed 2 bases from V and 2 bases from J, with 7 bases in between. The CDR3: CAWSRQGNQPQHF. DNA for the CDR3: TGTGCCTGGAGTCGACAGGGCAATCAGCCCCAGCATTTT. The full variable domain, in which reference TRBV30 and TRBJ1-5 provide the parts outside the CDR3, is SQTIHQWPATLVQPVGSPLSLECTVEGTSNPNLYWYRQAAGRGLQLLFYSVGIGQISSEVPQNLSASRPQDRQFILSSKKLLLSDSGFYLCAWSRQGNQPQHFGDGTRLSIL.

The chain has TRBV5-4 and TRBJ1-2; TRBD1 aligns across 8 bases. CDR3 size: 16 residues. CDR1 is SGHNT, CDR2 YYREEE, per germline (reference sequence). J lost 4 bases, V lost 2 bases, and 10 bases had no gene match. DNA of the CDR3: TGTGCCAGCAGCTTAGCTGGCGGACAGGGCTCCTATGGCTACACCTTC. It encodes CASSLAGGQGSYGYTF.

This sequence joins TRBV6-2 or TRBV6-3 and TRBJ1-2; TRBD1 is a possible D gene (6 bases). The V gene lost 5 bases and the J gene lost 8 bases, with 9 bases spanning the gap. The CDR3 covers 11 residues. Germline V CDR1 and CDR2: MNHEY, SVGEGT. CDR3 protein: CASSQGKGYTF. The CDR3 bases are TGTGCCAGCAGTCAGGGGAAGGGCTACACCTTC.

The chain has TRBV27 and TRBJ2-2; a possible D gene is TRBD2 (6 bases). V lost 2 bases and J 5 bases, leaving 6 bases between the germline ends. This CDR3 has 13 residues. The germline gives CDR1 MNHEY, CDR2 SMNVEV (reference sequence). CDR3: CASSLGGTGELFF. CDR3 DNA: TGTGCCAGCAGTTTAGGGGGGACCGGGGAGCTGTTTTTT.

The V call is TRBV5-4, the J call TRBJ1-6; 7 nucleotides align to TRBD1. There are 16 residues in the CDR3. CDR1 and CDR2 from the germline V gene are SGHNT and YYREEE (reference sequence). V lost 3 bases, J lost 5 bases, and 8 bases stayed unmatched. The CDR3 bases are TGTGCCAGCAGCTCGGGACAGATTTCGCATAATTCACCCCTCCACTTT. Translated: CASSSGQISHNSPLHF.

This rearrangement joins TRBV7-2 to TRBJ1-5; no reliable D call. This CDR3 contains 13 residues. CDR1 SGHTA and CDR2 FQGNSA come from the germline V gene. Trimming shortened V by 5 bases and J by 4 bases, and 9 bases separated the two germline ends. The CDR3 loop reads CASSPSWNQPQHF. In DNA form, the CDR3 reads TGTGCCAGCAGCCCCAGTTGGAATCAGCCCCAGCATTTT.

This chain uses TRBV10-3 with TRBJ1-2; 7 bases map to TRBD1. Germline lookup yields CDR1 ENHRY and CDR2 SYGVKD. V was pared by 6 bases and J by 5 bases, with 12 bases of the junction left unmatched. CDR3 length equals 15 residues. The CDR3 DNA sequence: TGTGCCATCAGCCGGGACAGCTACATGCAATATGGCTACACCTTC. It yields the protein CAISRDSYMQYGYTF.

V and J are TRBV19 and TRBJ1-4; 10 nucleotides agree with TRBD1. This CDR3 is built from 15 residues. Germline V CDR1 and CDR2: LNHDA, SQIVND (reference sequence). J gave up 8 bases and V 5 bases, and 8 bases lay outside the gene matches. CDR3 in DNA: TGTGCCAGTAGTTTCCGGGACAGGGGACCCGAAAAACTGTTTTTT. Its translation is CASSFRDRGPEKLFF.

This chain uses TRBV18 with TRBJ2-2, with a possible D match to TRBD2 (5 bases). Germline loops: CDR1 KGHSH, CDR2 LQKENI. The CDR3 spans 15 residues. V lost 6 bases and J lost 2, with 13 bases in between. CDR3 nucleotides: TGTGCCAGCTCCACCCGGGAACCAAACACCGGGGAGCTGTTTTTT. Translating gives CASSTREPNTGELFF.

The chain joins TRBV5-1 to TRBJ2-1; 8 nucleotides align to TRBD1. CDR3 size: 15 residues. Trimming cost V 2 bases and J 8 bases; bases outside gene matches: 9. CDR1 is SGHRS, CDR2 YFSETQ, per germline. The CDR3 DNA reads as TGCGCCAGCAGCTTCAGGGGGCGGAACGGGGATGAGCAGTTCTTC. As protein: CASSFRGRNGDEQFF.

The rearrangement joins TRBV7-2 to TRBJ2-1, with 10 bases that match TRBD1. CDR1 and CDR2 from the germline V gene are SGHTA and FQGNSA. The CDR3 runs to 14 residues. V lost 6 bases, J lost 10 bases, and 9 bases stayed unmatched. The CDR3 coding sequence is TGTGCCAGCAGGAAGGGGACAGGGGTCCCCGAGCAGTTCTTC. It yields the protein CASRKGTGVPEQFF.

The V call is TRBV6-5, the J call TRBJ1-2; the match to TRBD1 covers 10 bases. There are 15 residues in the CDR3. V was pared by 2 bases and J by 4 bases, with 4 bases of the junction left unmatched. CDR1 is MNHEY, CDR2 SVGAGI, per germline. CDR3 sequence: CASSYRDRGAYGYTF. CDR3 DNA sequence: TGTGCCAGCAGTTACCGGGACAGGGGAGCCTATGGCTACACCTTC.

The chain links TRBV9 to TRBJ2-2; 9 bases are a match to TRBD1. This CDR3 is built from 16 residues. Trimming took 1 base from V and 3 from J; bases not matched to a gene: 4. Germline V gene lookup returns CDR1 SGDLS and CDR2 YYNGEE. DNA of the CDR3: TGTGCCAGCAGCGTAACCAACAGGGGGCACACCGGGGAGCTGTTTTTT. Translated, it gives CASSVTNRGHTGELFF.

This chain uses TRBV29-1 with TRBJ1-2; unclear D gene. CDR1 is SQVTM, CDR2 ANQGSEA, per germline. The CDR3 is made up of 12 amino acids. Deletions cut 2 bases from V and 8 bases from J, with 12 bases between. The CDR3 coding sequence is TGCAGCGTTGAAAACCCGGGAAGAGGCTACACCTTC. The encoded protein is CSVENPGRGYTF. Drawing the rest from reference TRBV29-1 and TRBJ1-2, the complete variable domain is SAVISQKPSRDICQRGTSLTIQCQVDSQVTMMFWYRQQPGQSLTLIATANQGSEATYESGFVIDKFPISRPNLTFSTLTVSNMSPEDSSIYLCSVENPGRGYTFGSGTRLTVV.

The CDR3: CASSPWTGRTDTQYF. CDR3 DNA sequence: TGTGCCAGCAGTCCGTGGACTGGCCGCACAGATACGCAGTATTTT. The V and J genes are TRBV27 and TRBJ2-3; maybe TRBD2 (5 bases). Trimming took off 5 bases at V and 1 base at J, with 13 bases between the two ends. Germline V gives CDR1 MNHEY, CDR2 SMNVEV (reference sequence). The length of the CDR3 is 15 residues.

The chain couples TRBV4-2 to TRBJ2-5; 12 bases are shared with TRBD2. The germline CDR1 and CDR2 sequences are LGHNA and YNFKEQ. This CDR3 contains 15 residues. V trimming: 4 bases; J trimming: 10 bases; junction bases outside the gene matches: 10. The DNA of the CDR3 is TGTGCCAGCAGCCTCGACCGACTAGCGGGAGATTTCCAGTACTTC. Its protein is CASSLDRLAGDFQYF.

J is TRBJ1-2 and V is TRBV5-6; D is uncertain. In germline, CDR1 is SGHDT, CDR2 YYEEEE. V shed 4 bases and J shed 6 bases, with 19 bases lying between them. The CDR3 is 15 amino acids. The CDR3 DNA reads as TGTGCCAGCAGCCCAACAAACCCGGGTCGCGATGGCTACACCTTC. It is translated as CASSPTNPGRDGYTF.

J is TRBJ1-1 and V is TRBV3-1 (or the pseudogene TRBV3-2); D call uncertain. Germline-derived CDR1 and CDR2 are LGHDT and YNNKEL (reference sequence). The CDR3 has 14 amino acids. Between the trimmed V and J ends, which lost 1 base and 1 base, there was a span of 7 bases. CDR3 protein: CASSQGAGNTEAFF. The CDR3 region has the DNA TGTGCCAGCAGCCAAGGAGCAGGGAACACTGAAGCTTTCTTT.

V and J are TRBV4-1 and TRBJ1-4; the D is unclear. Germline CDR1 is MGHRA and CDR2 is YSYEKL. The CDR3 has 16 amino acids. V was cut by 0 bases and J by 6 bases, with 14 bases left in between. The CDR3 bases are TGCGCCAGCAGCCAAGAAGCGGGCGGGGTTGATGAAAAACTGTTTTTT. Protein sequence: CASSQEAGGVDEKLFF.

This clone was counted once. The V call is TRBV11-3, the J call TRBJ1-4, with 8 bases fitting TRBD1. CDR1 is SGHNT and CDR2 is YENEEA in the germline V gene. The J segment lost 3 bases and the V segment lost 1 base, leaving 1 base of the junction unmatched. This CDR3 comprises 15 residues. The CDR3 bases are TGTGCCAGCAGCTTAGGCAGGGGGCCTAATGAAAAACTGTTTTTT. Translating gives CASSLGRGPNEKLFF.

The J gene is TRBJ2-5, the V gene TRBV11-3; D unclear. Trimming stripped 1 base from V and 9 bases from J, with 9 bases between. Looked up from germline, CDR1 is SGHNT and CDR2 is YENEEA. This CDR3 region has 12 residues. DNA for the CDR3: TGTGCCAGCAGCTTAGGGGCTTCGGCCCAGTACTTC. Protein product: CASSLGASAQYF.

Notes on this clone: This specimen includes other DNA sequences encoding the same CDR3. The gene calls are TRBV28 and TRBJ1-4; the match to TRBD1 covers 8 bases. With V trimmed by 6 bases and J by 3 bases, 3 bases remained unmatched. The CDR3 covers 14 residues. Germline V gene data show CDR1 as MDHEN and CDR2 as SYDVKM. CDR3: CASRQGGANEKLFF. The CDR3 DNA follows: TGTGCCAGCAGACAGGGGGGGGCTAATGAAAAACTGTTTTTT.